The 8 T cell receptor beta chains below come from one sample, sequenced in a study of long-term antiretroviral therapy in people with HIV. Researchers report immunoSEQ v3.0 was run at survey level. TCRdb's table, derived via immunoSEQ multiplex PCR, lists solely in-frame clones and lacks some. The sample holds about 16,000 clones, roughly 71% seen once. This material consisted of unsorted PBMCs, taken 2.5 years before starting antiretroviral therapy. The receptors shown here come from a woman aged 45-65 years with HIV.

J is TRBJ2-5 and V is TRBV5-1; D is perhaps TRBD1 (6 bases). V lost 3 bases to trimming and J lost 5 bases, with 14 bases between them. The CDR3 is 14 amino acids. Germline CDR1 and CDR2: SGHRS and YFSETQ. The CDR3 DNA sequence: TGCGCCAGCAGCTCCAAGACAGGTGGGGAGACCCAGTACTTC. The encoded protein is CASSSKTGGETQYF. Together with reference TRBV5-1 and TRBJ2-5, the CDR3 gives the full variable domain: KAGVTQTPRYLIKTRGQQVTLSCSPISGHRSVSWYQQTPGQGLQFLFEYFSETQRNKGNFPGRFSGRQFSNSRSEMNVSTLELGDSALYLCASSSKTGGETQYFGPGTRLLVL.

The rearrangement uses TRBV28 and TRBJ2-7; 7 bases agree with TRBD1. From germline, CDR1 is MDHEN and CDR2 SYDVKM. Trimming removed 6 bases from V and 3 bases from J; junction bases left unmatched: 2. The CDR3 length is 12 residues. The CDR3 sequence is CASSRDSYEQYF. The CDR3 bases are TGTGCCAGCAGCCGGGACAGCTACGAGCAGTACTTC.

The chain joins TRBV5-1 to TRBJ2-5; 10 bases match TRBD2. Germline V gene lookup returns CDR1 SGHRS and CDR2 YFSETQ. After removal of 3 bases from V and 4 bases from J, the junction contained 9 bases not matched to a gene. The CDR3 has 16 residues. The CDR3 protein is CASSSTSGPQGETQYF. The CDR3 DNA reads as TGCGCCAGCAGCTCGACTAGCGGGCCCCAGGGAGAGACCCAGTACTTC.

In this sample, this clone turned up a few times. The chain recombines TRBV2 with TRBJ2-7; the D gene is possibly TRBD1 (6 bases). In germline, CDR1 is SNHLY, CDR2 FYNNEI. CDR3 length: 14 residues. Trimming shortened V by 6 bases and J by 6 bases, and 18 bases separated the two germline ends. As DNA, the CDR3 is TGTGCCAGCAGGGGCGGCCACAGGGCTGGCGAGCAGTACGTC. Its protein product is CASRGGHRAGEQYV.

This clone appeared once. The chain combines TRBV4-2 with TRBJ1-1, with D unclear. The germline CDR1 and CDR2 sequences are LGHNA and YNFKEQ. There are 11 residues in the CDR3. Trimming removed 3 bases from V and 1 base from J, with 0 bases in between. This CDR3 reads CASSQNTEAFF. In DNA, the CDR3 is TGTGCCAGCAGCCAGAACACTGAAGCTTTCTTT.

The V call is TRBV30, the J call TRBJ2-6; TRBD1 aligns across 10 bases. The CDR3 consists of 17 residues. Germline CDR1 is GTSNPN and CDR2 is SVGIG (reference sequence). V lost 3 bases and J lost 2; bases outside the gene matches: 7. CDR3 in DNA: TGTGCCTGGAGGCTTGGACAGGGGGTCCCTGGGGCCAACGTCCTGACTTTC. Encoded protein: CAWRLGQGVPGANVLTF.

This clone occurred once. The chain employs TRBV10-3 and TRBJ2-2; D possibly uses TRBD1 or TRBD2 (5 bases each). Per germline, CDR1 ENHRY and CDR2 SYGVKD. Between the trimmed V and J ends, which lost 9 bases and 5 bases, there was a span of 13 bases. CDR3 length: 13 amino acids. The CDR3 loop reads CAIQDGETGELFF. The DNA of the CDR3 is TGTGCCATACAGGACGGGGAAACCGGGGAGCTGTTTTTT.

The rearrangement links TRBV28 to TRBJ2-7; 7 bases are a match to TRBD1. Trimming removed 6 bases from V and 3 bases from J; junction bases left unmatched: 5. The CDR3 covers 13 residues. Germline V gene data show CDR1 as MDHEN and CDR2 as SYDVKM. In DNA, the CDR3 is TGTGCCAGCAGCCCCAGACAGGGCTACGAGCAGTACTTC. Its protein is CASSPRQGYEQYF. The whole variable domain, filled in from reference TRBV28 and TRBJ2-7, reads DVKVTQSSRYLVKRTGEKVFLECVQDMDHENMFWYRQDPGLGLRLIYFSYDVKMKEKGDIPEGYSVSREKKERFSLILESASTNQTSMYLCASSPRQGYEQYFGPGTRLTVT.